This paragraph reports one TCR beta chain. In the source study's methods: Amplification of reference gene primers was used by the study to estimate nucleated cell counts. TCRdb's table, derived via immunoSEQ multiplex PCR, lists solely in-frame clones and lacks some. The DNA was the basis for D and trimming; V, J and clone size are from that table. The top ten hold 3.8% of the sample, which has about 120,000 clones, about 86% seen once. The data stem from a study of blood T cell repertoires in COVID-19. Study background: Specimens from acute and convalescent COVID-19 originated in the United States, Italy and Spain. T cells, B-cell-depleted T cells, or PBMCs supplied cDNA or gDNA.

V lost 1 base, J lost 5 bases, and 12 bases lay in between. The germline gives CDR1 SGHRS, CDR2 YFSETQ. This CDR3 region has 14 residues. The chain uses TRBV5-1 and TRBJ2-5, with D tentatively TRBD1 (7 bases). The sequencing sample was made of peripheral blood. The sequence was obtained from a woman aged 45 to 65 with acute or convalescent COVID-19. CDR3 in DNA: TGCGCCAGCAGCTTGTTCCCAGGGGGGGAGACCCAGTACTTC. The encoded protein is CASSLFPGGETQYF.